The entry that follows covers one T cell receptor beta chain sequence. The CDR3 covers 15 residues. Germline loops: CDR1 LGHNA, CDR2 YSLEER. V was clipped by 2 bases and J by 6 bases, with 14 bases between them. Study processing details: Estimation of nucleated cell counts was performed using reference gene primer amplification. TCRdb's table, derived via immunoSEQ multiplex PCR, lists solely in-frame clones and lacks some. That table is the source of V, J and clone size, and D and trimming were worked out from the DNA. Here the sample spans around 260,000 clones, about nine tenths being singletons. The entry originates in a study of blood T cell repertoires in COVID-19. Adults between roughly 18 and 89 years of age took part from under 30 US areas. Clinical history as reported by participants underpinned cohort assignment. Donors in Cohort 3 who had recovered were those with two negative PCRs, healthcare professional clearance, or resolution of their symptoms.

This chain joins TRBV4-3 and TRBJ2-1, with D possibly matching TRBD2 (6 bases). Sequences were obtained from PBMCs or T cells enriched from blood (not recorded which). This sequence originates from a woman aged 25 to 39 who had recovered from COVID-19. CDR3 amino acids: CASSQSRASANEQFF. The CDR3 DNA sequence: TGCGCCAGCAGCCAATCGAGGGCTAGCGCCAATGAGCAGTTCTTC.